These T cell receptor beta chains were read from a single sample in a study of identical twins. TCRdb reprocessed the 5' RACE reads via MiXCR and lists one record per CDR3 protein. The sample contains some 1,600,000 distinct CDR3 sequences, about 30% of which appear only once. Material: cord blood. These receptors originate from a newborn girl in good health. CDR3s include the opening cysteine and the closing phenylalanine or tryptophan. D genes are given only for firm matches.

d_call	v_call	cdr3_aa
NA	TRBV28	CASSPTLRAPSYF
NA	TRBV5-1	CASSLAIGTNTEAFF
NA	TRBV29-1	CKGREDTQYF
NA	TRBV20-1	CSALTRGRTDTQYF
NA	TRBV20-1	CSARGTLNQPQHF
TRBD2	TRBV7-8	CASSLGLAGRFSYNEQFF
NA	TRBV5-1	CASSLVRQGYEQYF
NA	TRBV15	CATSTTFGSSYNEQYF
TRBD1	TRBV6-2/TRBV6-3	CASSGRQGARQETQYF
TRBD2	TRBV24-1	CATSDEGTSERASTQYF
NA	TRBV10-2	CASSEPYYEQYF
TRBD2	TRBV2	CASIIIAGAGNNEQFF
NA	TRBV9	CASSPSGGTPMGTFF
NA	TRBV9	CASSVVPRSSTDTQYF
NA	TRBV12-3/TRBV12-4	CASSFRFSGIAGELFF
NA	TRBV3-1	CASRANPNEKLFF
NA	TRBV27	CASGIHYGYTF
NA	TRBV12-3/TRBV12-4	CASRGASSYNEQFF
NA	TRBV27	CASSLSRLTYEQYF
NA	TRBV10-3	CAISERGHQPQHF
NA	TRBV7-2	CASSYGAGAPSQYF
TRBD2	TRBV4-1	CASSQVLAGGTYEQYF
TRBD2	TRBV4-1	CASSQASSGTTGELFF
TRBD2	TRBV29-1	CSVEEREGGLSGELFF
TRBD1	TRBV29-1	CSVVDRGPNEKLFF
TRBD2	TRBV10-3	CAISVAGVVGNEQYF
NA	TRBV6-5	CASSTDGGPDNEQFF
TRBD1	TRBV20-1	CSAVKGAGEKLFF
NA	TRBV27	CASSDIAEKGYEQFF
NA	TRBV4-1	CASSQVSSGSIQYF
NA	TRBV27	CASSSKLNNEQFF
NA	TRBV20-1	CSGRGANYGYTF
TRBD2	TRBV11-3	CASSARTSGRETQYF
TRBD2	TRBV5-1	CASSPAGSSYNEQFF
NA	TRBV10-3	CAISESLSGYTF
NA	TRBV20-1	CSARGTPEAFF